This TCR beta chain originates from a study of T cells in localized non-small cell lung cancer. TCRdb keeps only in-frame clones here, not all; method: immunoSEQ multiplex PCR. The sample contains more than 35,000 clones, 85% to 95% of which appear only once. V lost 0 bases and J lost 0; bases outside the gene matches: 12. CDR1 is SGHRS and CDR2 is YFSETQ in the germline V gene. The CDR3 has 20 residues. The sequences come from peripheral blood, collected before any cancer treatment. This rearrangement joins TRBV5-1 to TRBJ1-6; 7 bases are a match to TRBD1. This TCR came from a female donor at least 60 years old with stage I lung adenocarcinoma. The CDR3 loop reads CASSLDADRVGISYNSPLHF. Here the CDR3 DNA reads TGCGCCAGCAGCTTGGACGCTGACAGGGTTGGGATCTCCTATAATTCACCCCTCCACTTT.